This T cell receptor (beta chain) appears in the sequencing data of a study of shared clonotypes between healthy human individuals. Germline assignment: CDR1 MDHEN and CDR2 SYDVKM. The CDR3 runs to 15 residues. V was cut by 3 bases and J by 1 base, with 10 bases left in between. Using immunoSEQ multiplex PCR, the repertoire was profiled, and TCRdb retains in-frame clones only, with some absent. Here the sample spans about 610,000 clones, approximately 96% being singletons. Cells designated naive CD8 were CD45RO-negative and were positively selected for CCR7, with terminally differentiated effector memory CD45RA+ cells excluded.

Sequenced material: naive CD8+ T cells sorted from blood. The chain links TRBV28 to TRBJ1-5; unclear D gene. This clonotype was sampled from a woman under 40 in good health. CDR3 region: CASSFPGISNQPQHF. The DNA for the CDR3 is TGTGCCAGCAGTTTCCCCGGAATAAGCAATCAGCCCCAGCATTTT.